The rows below give T cell receptor beta chains drawn from one sample of a study of technical replicates of blood from a handful of donors. Some clones are missing from TCRdb's copy, which holds only in-frame ones; the method was immunoSEQ multiplex PCR. The sample shows over 70,000 clones, around 93% of them seen only once. The sequencing sample was made of T cells isolated from PBMCs. The receptors were sampled from a human donor in good health. The CDR3 runs from the conserved cysteine through the conserved F or W. Each record gives: V gene, J gene, D gene, clone size, CDR3 DNA, CDR3 protein. The D gene is left open where the match is weak. Rows give clone size only sometimes, using once, few, many, or a class for an expanded clone.

v_gene: TRBV11-2
j_gene: TRBJ2-1
d_gene: -
abundance: -
CDR3nt: TGTGCCAGCAGCTTAGGTTCAGGCCCCTACAATGAGCAGTTCTTC
CDR3aa: CASSLGSGPYNEQFF

v_gene: TRBV5-1
j_gene: TRBJ2-5
d_gene: -
abundance: -
CDR3nt: TGCGCCAGCAGCTTGGCGGCTCAAACGGGGGAGACCCAGTACTTC
CDR3aa: CASSLAAQTGETQYF

v_gene: TRBV5-1
j_gene: TRBJ2-7
d_gene: TRBD1
abundance: -
CDR3nt: TGCGCCAGCAGCTGGGGACAGGGAACACAGGAGCAGTACTTC
CDR3aa: CASSWGQGTQEQYF

v_gene: TRBV7-9
j_gene: TRBJ2-1
d_gene: -
abundance: -
CDR3nt: TGTGCCAGCAGGCCCCCGTTAGCTAATGAGCAGTTCTTC
CDR3aa: CASRPPLANEQFF

v_gene: TRBV7-2
j_gene: TRBJ2-7
d_gene: -
abundance: -
CDR3nt: TGTGCCAGCAGACGAAGCGGTACCTACGAGCAGTACTTC
CDR3aa: CASRRSGTYEQYF

v_gene: TRBV7-2
j_gene: TRBJ2-2
d_gene: -
abundance: -
CDR3nt: TGTGCCAGCAGCTTAGTTCAGGGCACCGGGGAGCTGTTTTTT
CDR3aa: CASSLVQGTGELFF

v_gene: TRBV13
j_gene: TRBJ1-2
d_gene: -
abundance: -
CDR3nt: TGTGCCAGCAGGCACGGGGGGAGGTTGCATGGCTACACCTTC
CDR3aa: CASRHGGRLHGYTF

v_gene: TRBV4-3
j_gene: TRBJ1-1
d_gene: -
abundance: -
CDR3nt: TGCGCCAGCAGCCAACGAGGGCGCGCTGAAGCTTTCTTT
CDR3aa: CASSQRGRAEAFF

v_gene: TRBV7-6
j_gene: TRBJ2-3
d_gene: -
abundance: -
CDR3nt: TGTGCCAGCAGCCCCGAGGAAAGCGGATCTTCAGATACGCAGTATTTT
CDR3aa: CASSPEESGSSDTQYF

v_gene: TRBV5-1
j_gene: TRBJ2-7
d_gene: TRBD1
abundance: -
CDR3nt: TGCGCCAGCAGCTTAGGGGGCAGTGCTGCCTACGAGCAGTACTTC
CDR3aa: CASSLGGSAAYEQYF

v_gene: TRBV4-3
j_gene: TRBJ2-7
d_gene: -
abundance: -
CDR3nt: TGCGCCAGCAGCCAAGGGACAGTACGGACGACCTCCGAGCAGTACTTC
CDR3aa: CASSQGTVRTTSEQYF

v_gene: TRBV7-9
j_gene: TRBJ2-7
d_gene: TRBD2
abundance: -
CDR3nt: TGTGCCAGCAGCTCAGAAGCCGGACTAGCGGTTTACGAGCAGTACTTC
CDR3aa: CASSSEAGLAVYEQYF

v_gene: TRBV7-9
j_gene: TRBJ1-3
d_gene: -
abundance: -
CDR3nt: TGTGCCAGCAGCTTGCGGAACTCTGGAAACACCATATATTTT
CDR3aa: CASSLRNSGNTIYF

v_gene: TRBV13
j_gene: TRBJ2-7
d_gene: -
abundance: -
CDR3nt: TGTGCCAGCAGCTTTTCCGTTTCCTACGAGCAGTACTTC
CDR3aa: CASSFSVSYEQYF

v_gene: TRBV5-8
j_gene: TRBJ1-4
d_gene: TRBD1
abundance: -
CDR3nt: TGTGCCAGCAGCCCAGGGACAGGGGGAAAACTGTTTTTT
CDR3aa: CASSPGTGGKLFF

v_gene: TRBV28
j_gene: TRBJ1-1
d_gene: -
abundance: -
CDR3nt: TGTGCCAGCATCGACCAGGGCACTGAAGCTTTCTTT
CDR3aa: CASIDQGTEAFF

v_gene: TRBV7-9
j_gene: TRBJ2-5
d_gene: TRBD2
abundance: -
CDR3nt: TGTGCCAGCAGCCCCTCTAGCGGGAAGGAGACCCAGTACTTC
CDR3aa: CASSPSSGKETQYF

v_gene: TRBV29-1
j_gene: TRBJ1-1
d_gene: -
abundance: once
CDR3nt: TGCAGCGTTGTACGGGGGGGGAACACTGAAGCTTTCTTT
CDR3aa: CSVVRGGNTEAFF

v_gene: TRBV30
j_gene: TRBJ2-3
d_gene: -
abundance: -
CDR3nt: TGTGCCTGGATGACGGGATACGGAACAGATACGCAGTATTTT
CDR3aa: CAWMTGYGTDTQYF

v_gene: TRBV27
j_gene: TRBJ2-7
d_gene: -
abundance: -
CDR3nt: TGTGCCAGCAGTTTACAGGGGGGACACGAGCAGTACTTC
CDR3aa: CASSLQGGHEQYF

v_gene: TRBV29-1
j_gene: TRBJ1-2
d_gene: TRBD1
abundance: -
CDR3nt: TGCAGCGTTGGGGGACAGGGGAACTATGGCTACACCTTC
CDR3aa: CSVGGQGNYGYTF

v_gene: TRBV5-6
j_gene: TRBJ2-1
d_gene: -
abundance: -
CDR3nt: TGTGCCAGCAGCTTAGGAGGGTCCTACAATGAGCAGTTCTTC
CDR3aa: CASSLGGSYNEQFF

v_gene: TRBV15
j_gene: TRBJ2-2
d_gene: -
abundance: -
CDR3nt: TGTGCCACCAGCCGGGGCACCGGGGAGCTGTTTTTT
CDR3aa: CATSRGTGELFF

v_gene: TRBV7-9
j_gene: TRBJ2-7
d_gene: TRBD2
abundance: -
CDR3nt: TGTGCCAGCAGCTACCTACCGGGACTACTCCGGGGCGAGCAGTACTTC
CDR3aa: CASSYLPGLLRGEQYF

v_gene: TRBV4-1
j_gene: TRBJ2-1
d_gene: -
abundance: -
CDR3nt: TGCGCCAGCAGCCTACCGGGAGACGCCAATGGTGAGCAGTTCTTC
CDR3aa: CASSLPGDANGEQFF

v_gene: TRBV7-2
j_gene: TRBJ2-1
d_gene: TRBD1
abundance: -
CDR3nt: TGTGCCAGCAGCTTTGCGGGACAGGGGAGGAATGAGCAGTTCTTC
CDR3aa: CASSFAGQGRNEQFF

v_gene: TRBV19
j_gene: TRBJ1-5
d_gene: TRBD1
abundance: -
CDR3nt: TGTGCCAGTAGTGTGACAGGGAACCAGCCCCAGCATTTT
CDR3aa: CASSVTGNQPQHF

v_gene: TRBV27
j_gene: TRBJ2-2
d_gene: -
abundance: -
CDR3nt: TGTGCCAGCAGCCAGGGTTCCGGGGAGCTGTTTTTT
CDR3aa: CASSQGSGELFF

v_gene: TRBV7-2
j_gene: TRBJ1-2
d_gene: -
abundance: -
CDR3nt: TGTGCCAGCAGCTGGAGGGTGGTGAGAGATGGCTACACCTTC
CDR3aa: CASSWRVVRDGYTF

v_gene: TRBV27
j_gene: TRBJ2-1
d_gene: TRBD2
abundance: -
CDR3nt: TGTGCCAGCAGTTTATCGGTCGGGGAGGGTGGGGTTGAGCAGTTCTTC
CDR3aa: CASSLSVGEGGVEQFF

v_gene: TRBV25-1
j_gene: TRBJ1-1
d_gene: TRBD1
abundance: few
CDR3nt: TGTGCCAGCAGTGCAGGGGGCAACACTGAAGCTTTCTTT
CDR3aa: CASSAGGNTEAFF

v_gene: TRBV2
j_gene: TRBJ1-5
d_gene: -
abundance: -
CDR3nt: TGTGCCAGCAGTGATTTTGGTCTGGAGGTTATTAATCAGCCCCAGCATTTT
CDR3aa: CASSDFGLEVINQPQHF

v_gene: TRBV6-5
j_gene: TRBJ2-1
d_gene: -
abundance: -
CDR3nt: TGTGCCAGCAGTTACGGGCTGACAGGTCCCGGCAATGAGCAGTTCTTC
CDR3aa: CASSYGLTGPGNEQFF

v_gene: TRBV6-1
j_gene: TRBJ2-5
d_gene: TRBD2
abundance: -
CDR3nt: TGTGCCAGCAGTGAAGTACGGGAGGGTATGGAGACCCAGTACTTC
CDR3aa: CASSEVREGMETQYF

v_gene: TRBV4-3
j_gene: TRBJ2-7
d_gene: TRBD1
abundance: -
CDR3nt: TGCGCCAGCAGCCTGGGACAGGGAGTTCCCGAGCAGTACTTC
CDR3aa: CASSLGQGVPEQYF

v_gene: TRBV30
j_gene: TRBJ1-1
d_gene: -
abundance: -
CDR3nt: TGTGCCTGGACTACAGGGACTGAAGCTTTCTTT
CDR3aa: CAWTTGTEAFF

v_gene: TRBV5-1
j_gene: TRBJ1-1
d_gene: -
abundance: -
CDR3nt: TGCGCCAGCAGCCCCTCAGGGGCCAACACTGAAGCTTTCTTT
CDR3aa: CASSPSGANTEAFF

v_gene: TRBV27
j_gene: TRBJ2-1
d_gene: -
abundance: -
CDR3nt: TGTGCCAGCAGTTTCCCGGACAGATACAATGAGCAGTTCTTC
CDR3aa: CASSFPDRYNEQFF

v_gene: TRBV30
j_gene: TRBJ2-2
d_gene: -
abundance: -
CDR3nt: TGTGCCTGGACTATTTCGCATGACACCGGGGAGCTGTTTTTT
CDR3aa: CAWTISHDTGELFF

v_gene: TRBV7-8
j_gene: TRBJ2-7
d_gene: -
abundance: -
CDR3nt: TGTGCCAGCAGCTTGGGGGACTCTCTCTACGAGCAGTACTTC
CDR3aa: CASSLGDSLYEQYF

v_gene: TRBV25-1
j_gene: TRBJ2-5
d_gene: -
abundance: -
CDR3nt: TGTGCCAGCAGTGACAGGGTCTCTAAGGAGACCCAGTACTTC
CDR3aa: CASSDRVSKETQYF

v_gene: TRBV7-2
j_gene: TRBJ2-7
d_gene: -
abundance: -
CDR3nt: TGTGCCAGCAGGTCCCAGGAGGGCCTTAGATCCTACGAGCAGTACTTC
CDR3aa: CASRSQEGLRSYEQYF

v_gene: TRBV2
j_gene: TRBJ1-1
d_gene: -
abundance: -
CDR3nt: TGTGCCAGCAGTGATGTGGGGAGGAACACTGAAGCTTTCTTT
CDR3aa: CASSDVGRNTEAFF

v_gene: TRBV30
j_gene: TRBJ1-5
d_gene: -
abundance: -
CDR3nt: TGTGCCTGGGGGGGGGACACATCGAATCAGCCCCAGCATTTT
CDR3aa: CAWGGDTSNQPQHF

v_gene: TRBV20-1
j_gene: TRBJ1-1
d_gene: -
abundance: few
CDR3nt: TGCAGTGCTAGCCAGGGGACTGAAGCTTTCTTT
CDR3aa: CSASQGTEAFF